This T cell receptor beta chain was sequenced for a study of T-cell reconstitution after alpha-beta-depleted transplantation in children. Broader study findings: Two months or so post-transplant, alpha-beta T cells reportedly derived from several hundred expanded graft clones. The origin of high day-60 TCRbeta diversity in some patients lay in surviving recipient T cells and thymic progenitors. Most T-cell counts and diversity one year after the transplant came from T cells that were newly produced.

Concerning this clonotype: Antigen specificity is unknown. This may be a read error: a much more frequent sequence differs by one nucleotide.

V was pared by 2 bases and J by 8 bases, with 15 bases of the junction left unmatched. Germline V gene data show CDR1 as SEHNR and CDR2 as FQNEAQ (reference sequence). This CDR3 region has 17 residues. During its preparation, the TCRbeta library received unique molecular identifiers. From the PCR reads, TCRdb called clonotypes with MiXCR, one entry per CDR3 protein. The sample shows 330,000 or so distinct CDR3 sequences, 9.5% to 13% of them seen only once. The sequence derives from a boy under three years old with acute myeloid leukemia, due to receive a stem cell transplant. This rearrangement joins TRBV7-9 to TRBJ2-1, with 7 bases identical to TRBD2. The sequencing here drew on PBMCs, taken before TCRalphabeta/CD19-depleted stem cell transplant. Here the CDR3 DNA reads TGTGCCAGCAGCTTACCACTACGCTGGAGGGCGGGGGATGAGCAGTTCTTC. Its translation: CASSLPLRWRAGDEQFF. The full variable domain, rest sourced from reference TRBV7-9 and TRBJ2-1, is DTGVSQNPRHKITKRGQNVTFRCDPISEHNRLYWYRQTLGQGPEFLTYFQNEAQLEKSRLLSDRFSAERPKGSFSTLEIQRTEQGDSAMYLCASSLPLRWRAGDEQFFGPGTRLTVL.